One sample yielded the 16 T cell receptor beta chains listed below, sequenced in a study of T cell responses to AZD1222 COVID-19 vaccine. The method was immunoSEQ multiplex PCR; TCRdb's version includes in-frame clones alone and lacks a portion of them. The sample shows about 120,000 clones, about nine tenths of them seen only once. The specimen was peripheral blood, collected 28 days after the second AZD1222 dose. The receptors stem from an adult who received the AZD1222 COVID-19 vaccine.

The CDR3 DNA follows: TGTGCCAGCAGCAATAGACTAGCGGGGATCAGCTCCTACGAGCAGTACTTC. Translation gives CASSNRLAGISSYEQYF. The chain joins TRBV28 to TRBJ2-7, with TRBD2 matching over 11 bases. This CDR3 is built from 17 residues. The V gene end was trimmed by 6 bases and the J gene end by 0 bases; junction bases not matched to a gene: 10. CDR1 MDHEN and CDR2 SYDVKM come from the germline V gene.

The chain has TRBV11-2 and TRBJ2-7; D is perhaps TRBD2 (7 bases). The CDR3 is 16 residues long. V was pared by 1 base and J by 3 bases, with 16 bases between. From germline, CDR1 is SGHAT and CDR2 FQNNGV. Here the CDR3 reads CASSLARGGPYYEQYF. CDR3 sequence (DNA): TGTGCCAGCAGCTTAGCGAGGGGGGGGCCTTACTACGAGCAGTACTTC. Full variable domain (missing parts from reference TRBV11-2 and TRBJ2-7): EAGVAQSPRYKIIEKRQSVAFWCNPISGHATLYWYQQILGQGPKLLIQFQNNGVVDDSQLPKDRFSAERLKGVDSTLKIQPAKLEDSAVYLCASSLARGGPYYEQYFGPGTRLTVT.

The V call is TRBV5-1, the J call TRBJ2-1; D gene unclear. CDR3 length equals 10 residues. Looked up from germline, CDR1 is SGHRS and CDR2 is YFSETQ. Trimming pared 5 bases from V and 7 bases from J, leaving 4 bases between. Here the CDR3 DNA reads TGCGCCAGCAGAAAGAATGAGCAGTTCTTC. Protein product: CASRKNEQFF.

A single count supports this clone. The DNA of the CDR3 is TGTGCCAGCAGTTTAGGACCGCACCGGGGAAATCAGCCCCAGCATTTT. It is translated as CASSLGPHRGNQPQHF. V usage is TRBV27 and J usage is TRBJ1-5; D gene ambiguous. Trimming shortened V by 2 bases and J by 4 bases, and 15 bases separated the two germline ends. Germline V gene data show CDR1 as MNHEY and CDR2 as SMNVEV (reference sequence). The CDR3 totals 16 residues.

The table lists this clone with a count of one. The chain carries TRBV24-1 and TRBJ2-1; TRBD1 or TRBD2 may be the D gene (7 bases each). Germline values: CDR1 KGHDR, CDR2 SFDVKD. V was shortened by 7 bases and J by 0 bases, with 12 bases between the two germline ends. The CDR3 loop spans 15 amino acids. CDR3 in amino acids: CATSGGTDSYNEQFF. The CDR3 coding sequence is TGTGCCACCAGCGGGGGGACAGACTCCTACAATGAGCAGTTCTTC.

The chain joins TRBV7-8 to TRBJ1-2; tentatively, D is TRBD1 (5 bases). V shed 0 bases and J shed 7 bases, with 9 bases lying between them. The CDR3 sequence is 13 residues long. Germline CDR1 reads SGHVS; CDR2 reads FQNEAQ. In nucleotides, the CDR3 is TGTGCCAGCAGCTTAGCGGGACCTCCTGGCTACACCTTC. It yields the protein CASSLAGPPGYTF.

The gene calls are TRBV6-5 and TRBJ1-5, with TRBD1 identical over 8 bases. The germline CDR1 and CDR2 sequences are MNHEY and SVGAGI. Trimming took 7 bases from V and 6 from J; bases not matched to a gene: 8. This CDR3 has 14 residues. The CDR3 reads CASNPGQGGQPQHF. CDR3 bases: TGTGCCAGCAACCCCGGACAGGGCGGTCAGCCCCAGCATTTT.

This chain joins TRBV5-1 and TRBJ2-3; D remains ambiguous. Germline V lookup: CDR1 SGHRS, CDR2 YFSETQ. The CDR3 sequence is 12 residues long. V was trimmed by 4 bases and J by 4 bases, leaving 7 bases between them. The chain's CDR3 is CASSQHPDTQYF. The DNA of the CDR3 is TGCGCCAGCAGCCAGCATCCAGATACGCAGTATTTT.

The rearrangement uses TRBV11-3 and TRBJ2-2, with unresolved D. Germline CDR1 and CDR2: SGHNT and YENEEA. Trimming pared 3 bases from V and 5 bases from J, leaving 7 bases between. The CDR3 is 13 amino acids. This CDR3 is CASSFFFTGELFF. The CDR3 coding sequence is TGTGCCAGCAGCTTCTTCTTTACCGGGGAGCTGTTTTTT.

This clone has a single count. The chain combines TRBV28 with TRBJ2-1; D is unresolved. Trimming left V 7 bases short and J 6 bases short, with 4 bases between. Germline values: CDR1 MDHEN, CDR2 SYDVKM. The CDR3 spans 10 residues. CDR3 loop: CASTGNEQFF. The CDR3 region has the DNA TGTGCCAGCACGGGCAATGAGCAGTTCTTC.

This clone has just one count. The chain joins TRBV25-1 to TRBJ2-2; the D call may be TRBD1 or TRBD2 (5 bases each). V was trimmed by 4 bases and J by 2 bases, leaving 14 bases between them. The CDR3 sequence is 16 residues long. Per germline, CDR1 MGHDK and CDR2 SYGVNS. CDR3 sequence reads: CASSAPGTGNTGELFF. In DNA form, the CDR3 reads TGTGCCAGCAGTGCACCCGGGACGGGAAACACCGGGGAGCTGTTTTTT.

This rearrangement joins TRBV2 to TRBJ2-7; TRBD2 matches at 10 bases. The CDR3 contains 13 residues. Germline V gene data show CDR1 as SNHLY and CDR2 as FYNNEI. Trimming cost V 7 bases and J 4 bases; bases outside gene matches: 4. CDR3 DNA: TGTGCCAGCATGGAGCGGGAGGGTTACGAGCAGTACTTC. This sequence encodes CASMEREGYEQYF.

V and J are TRBV27 and TRBJ2-1; 8 bases line up with TRBD1. The CDR3 runs to 16 residues. V lost 5 bases to trimming and J lost 7 bases; unmatched junction nucleotides: 13. CDR1 and CDR2 (germline): MNHEY, SMNVEV (reference sequence). CDR3 protein: CASSRPGQAMGNEQFF. Written as DNA, the CDR3 is TGTGCCAGCAGTCGACCGGGACAGGCCATGGGGAATGAGCAGTTCTTC.

This clone was picked up one time. J is TRBJ2-2 and V is TRBV7-3; unclear D gene. With 0 bases removed from V and 1 base from J, the gap between germline ends came to 3 bases. From germline, CDR1 is SGHTA and CDR2 FQGTGA. CDR3 size: 14 residues. In DNA, the CDR3 is TGTGCCAGCAGCTTAACGGGGAACACCGGGGAGCTGTTTTTT. Its protein product is CASSLTGNTGELFF.

This clone was observed a single time. The chain carries TRBV28 and TRBJ2-7, with TRBD1 matching 9 bases. V lost 1 base and J lost 2; bases outside the gene matches: 15. The CDR3 consists of 19 residues. CDR1 is MDHEN, CDR2 SYDVKM, per germline. In nucleotides, the CDR3 is TGTGCCAGCAGTTTATCAACGGGATTTTTAGGACAGGGGCCCTACGAGCAGTACTTC. This gives the protein CASSLSTGFLGQGPYEQYF.

The V call is TRBV4-1, the J call TRBJ1-5; 9 positions match TRBD1. From germline, CDR1 is MGHRA and CDR2 YSYEKL. Losses at the gene ends were 3 bases for V and 6 bases for J; bases not matched to a gene: 12. The CDR3 length is 17 residues. The CDR3 spells CASSQGTGRAMGQPQHF. CDR3 coding DNA: TGCGCCAGCAGCCAGGGGACAGGGAGGGCAATGGGTCAGCCCCAGCATTTT.